This T cell receptor beta chain was documented in a study of HIV-infected patients and healthy controls (dated by TCRdb to the mid-2010s). Broadly, across the study: The question the study tested was whether immune perturbation and reconstitution could be captured by deep TCR repertoire sequencing of small blood samples from HIV patients. What the authors observed across the whole study: Healthy control repertoires showed roughly threefold more distinct CDR3s and higher Shannon diversity than untreated HIV+ repertoires. The dynamics of distinct T-cell subpopulations could not be separated, and sequencing depth was restricted, because whole blood was used. By Jaccard index and by the count of highly shared sequences, healthy controls shared more CDR3s between individuals than HIV+ patients did. In the samples, alpha-beta chain pairing was left undetermined. In the study, no determination of donor HLA types was made. HIV-infected repertoires showed significantly elevated mean Gini indices relative to controls, which possibly reflects oligoclonality. In size-matched repertoire data, the apparent post-therapy recovery of the Gini index in HIV-infected patients was not replicated. Eight alpha and eight beta V genes showed significantly different mean usage between HIV-infected patients and controls. Processing included only sixteen HIV-infected individuals, and this was regarded by the authors as a major limit on how widely the findings apply. The observed differences in diversity could not be explained by the slight differences in age and sex profiles between the study cohorts. HIV-associated CDR3s exhibited a significant reduction in frequency during therapy, whereas CMV-associated CDR3s exhibited no significant change, although the majority increased in frequency. Rare events from HIV-infected data received too much weight under size-matching, and comparisons were complicated by unequal numbers of distinct sequences between patients and controls. Alpha-chain CDR3s from MAIT cells appeared at high frequency in healthy controls but were severely depleted in HIV+ repertoires.

Using SuperScript III with primers targeting the alpha and beta constant regions, around 530 ng of RNA was reverse transcribed. Separate alpha and beta chain libraries were generated by chain-specific third strand synthesis with multiplexing indices. In the protocol, all rearrangements within a chain were amplified with a single primer pair so that primer bias was avoided, and molecular barcodes were added to each cDNA molecule. The SP2 sequencing primer site and a random hexamer were carried on a 5' RACE adapter, to which purified cDNA was joined by T4 RNA Ligase 1. Second strand synthesis was primed from the SP2 site with Phusion polymerase, using slow temperature ramps to favor optimal annealing. Each molecule's 12-nucleotide barcode consisted of two random hexamer sequences, both added before amplification and joined together. A brief initial PCR introduced P5 and P7 adapter elements together with a second index, and a roughly 20-cycle amplification PCR using P5s and P7 primers was subsequently performed. The libraries went through around 28 PCR cycles in total, were quantified on a Qubit, were sized on a Bioanalyzer, and were diluted to approximately 4.2 nM. Sequencing of the normalized libraries was performed on an Illumina MiSeq with 2 x 250 paired-end kits. Reverse transcription reactions were cleaned up on MinElute columns and eluted into around 10 ul Tris-Cl. Adapter ligations ran for around 25 hours at 16 degrees C and were afterwards cleaned with AMPure XP beads at a 1:1 ratio. The study's processing was this. Demultiplexed FASTQ files were processed with a modified Decombinator that output V, J, insert and barcode information. Sequences sharing a barcode but differing from the dominant sequence were discarded as errors, and barcodes clustered at Levenshtein distance 3 were counted to estimate original cDNA molecules. Downstream analyses used R packages ineq, vegan, igraph and RCytoscape, with IMGT nomenclature and CDR3 definitions. To avoid skew from clonal expansion, each TCR was counted once, and V gene usage was computed over distinct sequences. Whenever two unique CDR3 amino acid sequences within a donor differed by a single Levenshtein edit, similarity networks linked them. Published HIV-specific CDR3s (around 85 alpha, 550 to 850 beta) and CMV-specific CDR3s (about 13 alpha, around 250 beta) were assembled and queried against the repertoires. Lower sequence numbers were not the cause of the decreased diversity in patients, as random subsampling to size-matched repertoires showed. TCRdb reworked the public reads: Q25 trimming with fastp, MiXCR clone assembly, productive beta chains retained. Rows with one shared CDR3 protein collapse into an entry with the most common genes and DNA. The V and J calls and clone size come from TCRdb's table, not from the authors' own analysis. This sample holds around 16,000 distinct CDR3 sequences; 8% to 10% were observed only once. The ten largest clonotypes hold 5.1% of the sample.

Whole blood was used without fractionating the cells, so the repertoire represented all peripheral T cells without sorting. Around 10 uninfected healthy donors were sampled as controls, four of whom were sampled twice roughly 3 months apart. For RNA extraction, an approximately 2.5 ml sample of peripheral blood was drawn into Tempus tubes. The TURBO-DNase kit was used to remove leftover genomic DNA, and GLOBINclear was used to deplete globin mRNA. This clonotype is judged medium-sized (0.01 to 0.1%). There is no known antigen for this receptor. No qualities accompany the bases; no much larger clone lies one base away. The CDR3, cysteine through phenylalanine, is 15 amino acids long. The entry retains the CDR3 DNA only, 45 bases that are in frame from base 1. Here V drops 3 bases and J drops 5 bases, and the junction holds 8 bases not matched to any gene. Per the germline V gene, SQVTM is the CDR1 and ANQGSEA is the CDR2.

This sequence was found in an adult in good health. The rearranged chain carries TRBV29-1 and TRBJ2-3, with 10 bases matching TRBD2. Sequences were obtained from blood. The nucleotides read TGCAGCGTTGACCCACTAGCGGGAAGGGAAGATACGCAGTATTTT. It codes for CSVDPLAGREDTQYF.